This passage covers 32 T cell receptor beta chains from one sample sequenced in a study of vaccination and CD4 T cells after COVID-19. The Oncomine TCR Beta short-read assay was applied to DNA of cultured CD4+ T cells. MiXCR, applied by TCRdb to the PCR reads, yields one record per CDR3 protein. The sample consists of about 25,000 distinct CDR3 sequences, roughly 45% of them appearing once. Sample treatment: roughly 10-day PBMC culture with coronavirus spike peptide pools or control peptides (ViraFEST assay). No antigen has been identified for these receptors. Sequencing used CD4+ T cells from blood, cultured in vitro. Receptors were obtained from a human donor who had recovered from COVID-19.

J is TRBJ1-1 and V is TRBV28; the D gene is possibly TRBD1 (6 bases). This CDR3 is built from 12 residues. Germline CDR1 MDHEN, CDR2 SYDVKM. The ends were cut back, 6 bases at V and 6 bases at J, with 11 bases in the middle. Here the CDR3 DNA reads TGTGCCAGCAGCTTGCAGGGGCCTGAAGCTTTCTTT. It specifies CASSLQGPEAFF.

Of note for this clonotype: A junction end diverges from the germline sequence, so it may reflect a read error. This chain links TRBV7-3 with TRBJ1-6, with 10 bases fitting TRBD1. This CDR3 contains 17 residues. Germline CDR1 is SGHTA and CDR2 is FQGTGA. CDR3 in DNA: TGTGCCGGCAGCTTATACCCACCGGGACAGGGGAATTCACCCCTCCACTTT. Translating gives CAGSLYPPGQGNSPLHF.

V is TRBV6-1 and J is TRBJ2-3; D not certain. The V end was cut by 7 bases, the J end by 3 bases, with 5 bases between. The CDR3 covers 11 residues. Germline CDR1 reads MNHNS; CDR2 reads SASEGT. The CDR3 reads CASTRTDTQYF. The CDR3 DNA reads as TGTGCCAGCACGAGGACAGATACGCAGTATTTT.

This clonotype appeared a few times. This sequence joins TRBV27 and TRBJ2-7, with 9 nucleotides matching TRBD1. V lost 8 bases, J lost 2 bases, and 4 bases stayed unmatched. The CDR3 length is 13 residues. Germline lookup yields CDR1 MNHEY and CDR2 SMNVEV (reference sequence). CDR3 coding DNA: TGTGCCAGCCGCGGGACAGGGACCTACGAGCAGTACTTC. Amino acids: CASRGTGTYEQYF.

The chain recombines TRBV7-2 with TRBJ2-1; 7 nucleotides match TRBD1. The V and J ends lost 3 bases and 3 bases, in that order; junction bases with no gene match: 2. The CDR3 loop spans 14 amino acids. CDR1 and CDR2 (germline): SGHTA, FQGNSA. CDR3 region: CASSFRTGYNEQFF. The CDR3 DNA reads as TGTGCCAGCAGCTTCAGGACAGGCTACAATGAGCAGTTCTTC.

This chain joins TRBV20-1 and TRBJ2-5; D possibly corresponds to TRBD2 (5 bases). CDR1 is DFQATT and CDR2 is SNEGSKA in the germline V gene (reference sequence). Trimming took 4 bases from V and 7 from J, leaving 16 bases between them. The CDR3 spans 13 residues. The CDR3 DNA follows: TGCAGTGCTACCCGACTCGTCAGCGGGACCCAGTACTTC. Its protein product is CSATRLVSGTQYF.

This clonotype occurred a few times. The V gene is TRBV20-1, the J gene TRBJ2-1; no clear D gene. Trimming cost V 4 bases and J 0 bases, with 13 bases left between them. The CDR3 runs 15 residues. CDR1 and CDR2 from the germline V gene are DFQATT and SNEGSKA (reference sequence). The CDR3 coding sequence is TGCAGTGCTACCCAACACCTGAGCTCCTACAATGAGCAGTTCTTC. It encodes CSATQHLSSYNEQFF.

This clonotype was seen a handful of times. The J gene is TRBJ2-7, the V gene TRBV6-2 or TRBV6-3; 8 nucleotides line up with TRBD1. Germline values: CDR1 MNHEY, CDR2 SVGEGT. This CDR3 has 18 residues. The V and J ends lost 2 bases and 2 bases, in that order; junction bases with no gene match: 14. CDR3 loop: CASSYPPPPGQATYEQYF. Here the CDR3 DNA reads TGTGCCAGCAGTTACCCCCCCCCACCGGGACAGGCGACCTACGAGCAGTACTTC.

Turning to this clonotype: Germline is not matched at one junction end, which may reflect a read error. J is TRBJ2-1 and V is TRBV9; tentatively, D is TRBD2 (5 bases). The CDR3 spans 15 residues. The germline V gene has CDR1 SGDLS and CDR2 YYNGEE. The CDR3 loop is CASGVAGGSYNEQFF. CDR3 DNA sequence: TGTGCCAGCGGCGTAGCCGGCGGGTCCTACAATGAGCAGTTCTTC.

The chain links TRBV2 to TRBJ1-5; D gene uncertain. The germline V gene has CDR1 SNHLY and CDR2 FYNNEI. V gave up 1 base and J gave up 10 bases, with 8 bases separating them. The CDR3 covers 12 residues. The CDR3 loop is CASSEDKSPQHF. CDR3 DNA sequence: TGTGCCAGCAGTGAAGACAAGTCCCCCCAGCATTTT.

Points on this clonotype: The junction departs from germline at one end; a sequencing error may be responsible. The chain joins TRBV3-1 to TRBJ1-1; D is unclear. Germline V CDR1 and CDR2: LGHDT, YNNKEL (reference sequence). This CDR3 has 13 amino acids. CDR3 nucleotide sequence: TGTGCCAGCAGCCAAGTCAGAAACAGTGAAGCTTTCTTT. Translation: CASSQVRNSEAFF. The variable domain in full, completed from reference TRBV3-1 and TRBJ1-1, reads DTAVSQTPKYLVTQMGNDKSIKCEQNLGHDTMYWYKQDSKKFLKIMFSYNNKELIINETVPNRFSPKSPDKAHLNLHINSLELGDSAVYFCASSQVRNSEAFFGQGTRLTVV.

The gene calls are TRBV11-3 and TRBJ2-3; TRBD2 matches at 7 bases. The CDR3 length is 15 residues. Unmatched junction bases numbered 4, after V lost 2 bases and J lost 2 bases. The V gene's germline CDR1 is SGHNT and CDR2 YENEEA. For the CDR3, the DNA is TGTGCCAGCAGCTTATCGGGGGGAGACACAGATACGCAGTATTTT. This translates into CASSLSGGDTDTQYF.

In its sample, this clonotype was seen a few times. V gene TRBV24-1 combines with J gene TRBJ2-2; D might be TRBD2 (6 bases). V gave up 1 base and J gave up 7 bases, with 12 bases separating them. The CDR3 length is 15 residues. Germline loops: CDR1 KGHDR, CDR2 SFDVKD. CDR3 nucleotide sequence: TGTGCCACCAGTGATTTTGGCGCGGGAATCGGGGAGCTGTTTTTT. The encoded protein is CATSDFGAGIGELFF.

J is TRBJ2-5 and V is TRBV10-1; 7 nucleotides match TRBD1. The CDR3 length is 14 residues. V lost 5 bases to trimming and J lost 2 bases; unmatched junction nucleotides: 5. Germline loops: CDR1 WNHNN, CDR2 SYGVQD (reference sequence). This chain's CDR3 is CASSSGTAQETQYF. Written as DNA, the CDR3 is TGCGCCAGCAGTTCCGGGACAGCACAAGAGACCCAGTACTTC.

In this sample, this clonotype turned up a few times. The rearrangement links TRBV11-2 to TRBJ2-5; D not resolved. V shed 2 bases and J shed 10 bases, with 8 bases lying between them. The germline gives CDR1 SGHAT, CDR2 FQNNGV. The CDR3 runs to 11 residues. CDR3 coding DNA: TGTGCCAGCAGCTTACAGGACCTCCAGTACTTC. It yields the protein CASSLQDLQYF.

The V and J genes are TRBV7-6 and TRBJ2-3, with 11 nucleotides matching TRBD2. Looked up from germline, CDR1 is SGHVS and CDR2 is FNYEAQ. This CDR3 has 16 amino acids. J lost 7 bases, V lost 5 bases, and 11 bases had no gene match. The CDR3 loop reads CASSPGTSGIRNTQYF. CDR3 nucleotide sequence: TGTGCCAGCAGCCCCGGGACTAGCGGAATCAGGAATACGCAGTATTTT.

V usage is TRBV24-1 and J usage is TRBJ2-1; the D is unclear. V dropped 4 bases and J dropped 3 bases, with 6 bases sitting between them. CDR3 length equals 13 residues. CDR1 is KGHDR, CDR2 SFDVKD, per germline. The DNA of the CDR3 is TGTGCCACCAGTGAGGTAAACTACAATGAGCAGTTCTTC. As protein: CATSEVNYNEQFF.

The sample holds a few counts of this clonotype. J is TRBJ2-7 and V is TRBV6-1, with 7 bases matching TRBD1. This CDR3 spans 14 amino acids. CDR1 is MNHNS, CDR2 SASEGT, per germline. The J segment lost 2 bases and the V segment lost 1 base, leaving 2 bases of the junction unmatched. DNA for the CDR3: TGTGCCAGCAGTGAAGGGGGGACAGCCTACGAGCAGTACTTC. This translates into CASSEGGTAYEQYF.

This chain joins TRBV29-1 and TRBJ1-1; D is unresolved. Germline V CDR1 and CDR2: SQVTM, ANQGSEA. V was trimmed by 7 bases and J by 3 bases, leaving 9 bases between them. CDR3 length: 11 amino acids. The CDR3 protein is CSAGWDTEAFF. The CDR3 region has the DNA TGCAGCGCCGGTTGGGACACTGAAGCTTTCTTT.

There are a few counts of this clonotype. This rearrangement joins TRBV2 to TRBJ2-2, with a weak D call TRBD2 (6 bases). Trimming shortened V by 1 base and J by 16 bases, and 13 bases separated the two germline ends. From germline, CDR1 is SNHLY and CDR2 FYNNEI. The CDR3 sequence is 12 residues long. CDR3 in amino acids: CASSEGRRDPFF. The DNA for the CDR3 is TGTGCCAGCAGTGAAGGGCGGCGGGATCCGTTTTTT.

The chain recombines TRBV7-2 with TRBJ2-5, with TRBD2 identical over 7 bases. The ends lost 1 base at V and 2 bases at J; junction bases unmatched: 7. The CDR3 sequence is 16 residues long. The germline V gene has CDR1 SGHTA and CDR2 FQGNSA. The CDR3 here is CASSLGPPGGQETQYF. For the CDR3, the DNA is TGTGCCAGCAGCTTAGGCCCTCCGGGGGGTCAAGAGACCCAGTACTTC.

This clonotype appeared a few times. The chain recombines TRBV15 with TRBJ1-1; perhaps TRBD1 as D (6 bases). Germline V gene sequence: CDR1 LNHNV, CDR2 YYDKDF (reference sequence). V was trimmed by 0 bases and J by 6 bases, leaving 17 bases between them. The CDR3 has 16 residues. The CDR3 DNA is TGTGCCACCAGCAGAGAGGACAGCGACCTTAGGGCTGAAGCTTTCTTT. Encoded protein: CATSREDSDLRAEAFF.

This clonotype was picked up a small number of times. The CDR3 DNA reads as TGTGCCAGCAGCTGGGGACAGCGAAACACCATATATTTT. Amino acids: CASSWGQRNTIYF. V is TRBV7-9 and J is TRBJ1-3; TRBD1 aligns across 7 bases. Germline V gene sequence: CDR1 SEHNR, CDR2 FQNEAQ (reference sequence). Trimming removed 4 bases from V and 5 bases from J; junction bases left unmatched: 2. This CDR3 is 13 amino acids long.

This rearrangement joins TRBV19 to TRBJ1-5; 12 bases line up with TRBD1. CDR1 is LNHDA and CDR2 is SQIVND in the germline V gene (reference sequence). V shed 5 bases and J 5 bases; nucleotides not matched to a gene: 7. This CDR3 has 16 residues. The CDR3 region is CASSRDRGRFHQPQHF. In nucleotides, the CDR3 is TGTGCCAGTAGTCGGGACAGGGGGCGATTTCATCAGCCCCAGCATTTT. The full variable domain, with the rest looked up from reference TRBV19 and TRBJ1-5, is DGGITQSPKYLFRKEGQNVTLSCEQNLNHDAMYWYRQDPGQGLRLIYYSQIVNDFQKGDIAEGYSVSREKKESFPLTVTSAQKNPTAFYLCASSRDRGRFHQPQHFGDGTRLSIL.

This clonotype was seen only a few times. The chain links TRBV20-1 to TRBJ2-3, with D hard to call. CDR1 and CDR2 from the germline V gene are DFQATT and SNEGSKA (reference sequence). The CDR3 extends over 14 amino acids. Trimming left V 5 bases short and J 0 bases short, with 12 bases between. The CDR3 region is CSAPLVASTDTQYF. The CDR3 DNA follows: TGCAGTGCTCCGCTCGTCGCTAGCACAGATACGCAGTATTTT.

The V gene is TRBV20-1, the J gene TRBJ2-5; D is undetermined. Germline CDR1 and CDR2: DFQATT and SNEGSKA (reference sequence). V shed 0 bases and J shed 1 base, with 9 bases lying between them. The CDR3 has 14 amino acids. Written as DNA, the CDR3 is TGCAGTGCTAGAGATTGGAGCGTCCAAGAGACCCAGTACTTC. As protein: CSARDWSVQETQYF.

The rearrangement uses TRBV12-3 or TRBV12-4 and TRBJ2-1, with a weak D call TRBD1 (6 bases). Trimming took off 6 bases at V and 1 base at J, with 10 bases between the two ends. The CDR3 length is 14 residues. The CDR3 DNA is TGTGCCAGCAGAACAGGGTTATCCTACAATGAGCAGTTCTTC. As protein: CASRTGLSYNEQFF.

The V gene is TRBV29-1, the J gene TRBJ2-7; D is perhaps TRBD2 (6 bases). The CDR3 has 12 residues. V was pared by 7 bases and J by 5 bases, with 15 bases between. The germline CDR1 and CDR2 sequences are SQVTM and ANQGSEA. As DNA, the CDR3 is TGCAGCGCAGCGGTGCGGGGCAACGAGCAGTACTTC. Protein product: CSAAVRGNEQYF.

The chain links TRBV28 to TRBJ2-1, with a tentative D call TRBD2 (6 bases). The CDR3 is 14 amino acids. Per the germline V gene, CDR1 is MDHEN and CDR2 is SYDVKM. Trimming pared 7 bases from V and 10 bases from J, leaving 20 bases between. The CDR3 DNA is TGTGCCAGCATCATTGGAGGGAGAAGCGGGGAGCAGTTCTTC. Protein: CASIIGGRSGEQFF.

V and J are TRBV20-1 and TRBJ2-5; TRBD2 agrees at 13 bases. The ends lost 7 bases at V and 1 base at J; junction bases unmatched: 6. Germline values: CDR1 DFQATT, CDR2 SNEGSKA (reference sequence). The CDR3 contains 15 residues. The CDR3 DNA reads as TGCAGTGTCACGACTAGCGGGGGGTTCCAAGAGACCCAGTACTTC. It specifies CSVTTSGGFQETQYF.

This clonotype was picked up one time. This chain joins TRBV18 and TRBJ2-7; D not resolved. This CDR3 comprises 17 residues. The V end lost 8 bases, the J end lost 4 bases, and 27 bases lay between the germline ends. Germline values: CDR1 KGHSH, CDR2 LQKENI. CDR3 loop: CASTPRRWKNAPYEQYF. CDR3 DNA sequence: TGTGCCAGCACTCCCCGGAGATGGAAAAACGCCCCTTACGAGCAGTACTTC.

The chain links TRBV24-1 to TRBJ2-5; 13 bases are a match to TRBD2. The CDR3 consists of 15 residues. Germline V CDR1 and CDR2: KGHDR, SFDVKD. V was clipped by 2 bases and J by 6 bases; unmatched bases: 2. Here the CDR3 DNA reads TGTGCCACCAGTGATTGGACTAGCGGGAGACAGACCCAGTACTTC. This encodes CATSDWTSGRQTQYF.